This T cell receptor (beta chain) was identified during a study of beta chain features in type 1 diabetes (dated by TCRdb to 2017 to 2018). Context from the whole study: Patients and healthy donors did not differ in mean age, gender distribution, total cell number or subset yield. Across all samples, some 100,000,000 sorted cells were examined, and cell number per subset correlated strongly with RNA yield. In the study, recently diagnosed type 1 diabetes patients and matched healthy donors were compared on the TCRB repertoires of their sorted circulating CD4+ T cell subsets. Whereas all 30 or so donors provided naive and central memory subsets, regulatory and stem cell-like memory subsets were isolated from just 8 patients and about 8 healthy donors.

The paper's findings and limits, for the study overall: Patients with type 1 diabetes made fewer insertions and deleted more nucleotides at VDJ recombination sites, implying thymic rearrangement abnormalities. A moderate but significant shortening of TCRB CDR3 length was observed in type 1 diabetes patients in all four CD4+ subsets. Only small numbers of individuals were included in the HLA sub-analyses, which left unresolved whether HLA type had any influence on TCRB rearrangement. PCR may preferentially amplify shorter templates, but because patient and control samples were amplified and corrected together, any resulting skew would affect both groups equally. Naive, central memory and regulatory TCRB repertoires appeared to be more similar among patients than among healthy donors. Sequencing cDNA rather than genomic DNA could over-represent highly expressing activated cells, although activation and CD3 levels did not differ between groups.

The entire amount of isolated RNA was reverse transcribed using the High Capacity cDNA Reverse Transcription Kit, so the sequenced TCRB transcripts were expressed ones. Deep immunoSEQ sequencing was applied to naive, central memory and regulatory T cell samples, giving an average of roughly 3.5 million total reads per sample. Sorted cells were lysed in RLT buffer and RNA was extracted with DNase-treated RNeasy Micro or Mini kits, depending on cell number. To prevent cross-contamination, each cell subset was processed individually, whereas patient and healthy donor samples were processed jointly. TCRB sequences were amplified from cDNA with the immunoSEQ multiplex PCR, producing 87-bp fragments spanning the CDR3 region. The amplicons were sequenced using the Illumina HiSeq platform. The authors' analysis ran thus. PCR bias was corrected computationally using synthetic template baselines, and reads within Hamming distance 2 were collapsed, with unmergeable singletons discarded. By aligning reads against IMGT, V, D and J genes, CDR3 length, and insertions or deletions at six rearrangement sites were assigned. Within each subset, clonotype counts were normalized to sorted cell number, and only after that were true diversity and Gini coefficients computed with the tcR R package. Repertoire sharing was quantified using the overlap coefficient calculated on TCRB nucleotide sequences. As a proxy for the pre-selection repertoire, out-of-frame TCRB sequences from naive cells were analyzed. What TCRdb holds here is the immuneACCESS table cut down to in-frame rearrangements. Part of the clones is not present; checked against another copy, under half of the missing clones reflect an unresolved V gene, and the others are unexplained. The V and J calls and clone size were taken over from that table, and D and trimming were inferred from the DNA. The sample profile shows about 260,000 clones; around 68% of them were found once. Roughly 0.048% of the sample rests with the top ten.

The germline V gene provides CDR1 SQVTM and CDR2 ANQGSEA. CDR3 length: 13 amino acids, cysteine to phenylalanine. The entry retains the CDR3 DNA only, 39 bases that are in frame from base 1. A single peripheral blood draw of about 120 mL on average was collected from each donor into heparinised tubes. Naive, central memory, regulatory and stem cell-like memory CD4+ T cells were sorted on a BD FACSAria II using a panel including CD45RO, CCR7, CD25, CD127, CD95 and CD27. Every sorted population had a purity above 95%. PBMCs were isolated right away by Lymphoprep density gradient centrifugation and were stained directly, without culture. To minimize batch effects, samples were stained and sorted in pairs, one healthy donor with one patient per experiment. Regarding this clone: There is no known antigen for this receptor. Relative to the germline gene, one junction end is altered; a read error may explain this.

The clonotype was recovered from a man in his thirties or forties in good health. The rearrangement joined TRBV29-1 to TRBJ1-1; matching of 5 bases hints at TRBD1 as the D gene. The sample taken for sequencing was naive CD4+ T cells from blood. This sample's cell subset or site label indicates: true naive CD4+ T cells. The nucleotide sequence is given as TGCAGCGTTGATGGCAGGGTGAACGCTGAAGCTTTCTTT. Its protein is CSVDGRVNAEAFF.